This T cell receptor (beta chain) was recovered during a study of metastatic and nonmetastatic thyroid tumors. Patients had received no treatment of any kind before thyroid surgery. Original processing notes: Built for papillary thyroid cancer, a distant-metastasis classifier drew on CDR3 differences across clinicopathological groups. TCRdb ran MiXCR on the PCR reads. For this entry, the V and J calls and clone size follow TCRdb and not the study's own pipeline. This table holds 11,000 or so clones, 12% found once. Within the sample, this clone is medium-sized. Unmatched junction bases numbered 15, after V lost 5 bases and J lost 2 bases. This CDR3 has 17 residues. From germline, CDR1 is SGHAT and CDR2 FQNNGV.

Sequenced: blood. The chain carries TRBV11-2 and TRBJ2-7, with 7 bases fitting TRBD1. The sequence was collected from a female donor with papillary thyroid cancer or a benign thyroid nodule (not recorded which). Some clones in this sample may be carry-over from other donors' samples. The CDR3 protein is CASSPVGPDRFAYEQYF. DNA of the CDR3: TGTGCCAGCAGCCCCGTAGGGCCGGACAGGTTTGCCTACGAGCAGTACTTC.